This T cell receptor (beta chain) derives from a study of Ad26.COV2.S vaccination and SARS-CoV-2 variants (dated by TCRdb to the early 2020s). Some background on the complete study: Vaccine-arm donors came from COV1001, a multicentre, randomized, double-blind, placebo-controlled phase I-IIa trial of Ad26.COV2.S in healthy adults. The TCR-sequenced set comprised approximately 32 samples: some 20 Ad26.COV2.S vaccine recipients, 5 placebo recipients and 8 SARS-CoV-2 convalescent individuals. Trial participants were randomized into five groups of five, in which low-dose or high-dose Ad26.COV2.S was given once or twice, or placebo was given on both occasions. Investigators remained blinded to trial group allocation during experiments and outcome assessment. Ad26.COV2.S was administered intramuscularly at a dose of 5x10^10 or 1x10^11 viral particles, either as one shot or as two shots given 56 days apart. The specificity and breadth of SARS-CoV-2-reactive T cell receptors after Ad26.COV2.S vaccination were assessed by TCRbeta repertoire sequencing.

Overall results and qualifications from the work: Non-spike TCR breadth was comparable between vaccine and placebo recipients, consistent with the vaccine containing only spike. Compared with placebo recipients, Ad26.COV2.S recipients showed higher spike-specific TCR breadth (P = 0.0014). The study lacked the statistical power to compare responses across vaccine doses or regimens. After vaccination, spike-specific CD8+ and CD4+ T cell responses were reported to show substantial breadth. The authors noted that the TCR breadth and depth analyses may have underestimated total T cell responses.

Reading the label with the study, this specimen's treatment or condition is: approximately 18 received Ad26.COV2.S at low or high dose, single or two shots; about 5 received placebo; per-sample allocation not given. Repertoires of vaccine and placebo recipients were sequenced from samples collected on day 63 after the first injection. In Cohort 1b, around 23 adults aged 18-55 years were enrolled at a single site in Boston, USA, between 29 July and 7 August 2020. Ad26.COV2.S consisted of a replication-incompetent adenovirus type 26 vector by which a prefusion-stabilized SARS-CoV-2 spike protein from the original Wuhan strain was expressed. This clone was seen only a few times. What this receptor recognizes is not known. No per-base quality is available; no much larger clone lies one base away. The immunoSEQ Assay was the method used to sequence TCRbeta CDR3 regions. After extraction, genomic DNA underwent amplification by bias-controlled multiplex PCR, followed by high-throughput sequencing. On the study's bioinformatics: Collapsing and filtering of sequences were performed to quantify the absolute abundance of each unique TCRbeta CDR3 region. T cell fraction was estimated by normalizing TCRbeta template counts to usable DNA, with usable DNA measured through amplification of reference genes found in all nucleated cells. Repertoire TCRs were annotated as SARS-CoV-2-specific when V gene, CDR3 amino acid sequence and J gene were exactly matched to a known reactive TCR set. The reference SARS-CoV-2 TCR set came from MIRA and was filtered for enrichment in COVID-19-positive ImmuneCODE repertoires, removing public or cross-reactive TCRs. Based on the MIRA antigens, annotated TCRs were further analysed at the level of specific ORF or position within ORF. Depth was the summed frequency of annotated unique rearrangements, while breadth was defined as annotated unique rearrangements over total unique productive rearrangements. TCR breadth was compared between groups using two-sided Wilcoxon rank-sum tests. What TCRdb holds here is the immuneACCESS table cut down to in-frame rearrangements. Part of the clones is not present; checked against another copy, under half of the missing clones reflect an unresolved V gene, and the others are unexplained. That table gives V, J and clone size, and the DNA gave D and trimming. The sample records around 300,000 clones, 88% of which are singletons. The ten biggest clones cover 5.5% to 7% of the sample.

This sequence originates from a person between 18 and 60 years old who received the Ad26.COV2.S COVID-19 vaccine or a placebo. Sequencing used peripheral blood, obtained in a trial of Ad26.COV2.S vaccine versus placebo.

CDR3 protein: CASSLAVWQGIYSNQPQHF. The nucleotides are TGTGCCAGCAGCTTGGCGGTCTGGCAGGGGATCTATAGCAATCAGCCCCAGCATTTT. The V and J genes are TRBV5-8 and TRBJ1-5; TRBD1 is possibly the D segment (6 matching bases). V is cut by 0 bases and J by 0 bases, and the space between the germline ends is 19 bases. The CDR3 contains 19 residues, cysteine and phenylalanine counted. Kept here is only the CDR3 DNA, which spans 57 bases and is read in frame from base 1. Via the germline V gene, CDR1 is SGHTS and CDR2 YDEGEE.